Presented here are 15 T cell receptor beta chains from one specimen sequenced in a study of Graves' ophthalmopathy and Graves' hyperthyroidism. Amplifying from RNA transcripts, the study obtained TCR beta CDR3 regions. HTBI-primed first-round RT-PCR preceded second-round multiplex PCR. TCRdb processed the multiplex PCR reads anew with MiXCR; each CDR3 protein has one entry. The table records roughly 610,000 distinct CDR3 sequences, about 24% of them present only once. Sequencing was carried out using peripheral blood. These receptors were taken from a young woman with stable Graves' hyperthyroidism. Some clones in this sample may be carry-over from other donors' samples.

This clonotype was picked up a small number of times. The V and J genes are TRBV3-1 and TRBJ1-1, with D maybe TRBD1 (5 bases). V lost 3 bases and J lost 8, with 16 bases in between. The CDR3 contains 14 residues. CDR1 and CDR2 from the germline V gene are LGHDT and YNNKEL (reference sequence). The CDR3 DNA follows: TGTGCCAGCAGCCACTTCAACCGGGGCACCGAAGCTTTCTTT. This encodes CASSHFNRGTEAFF.

This clonotype was counted at least ten times. The rearrangement joins TRBV6-5 to TRBJ2-7; D perhaps matches TRBD1 (6 bases). The germline V gene has CDR1 MNHEY and CDR2 SVGAGI. The V gene lost 8 bases and the J gene lost 5 bases, with 16 bases spanning the gap. The CDR3 is 13 residues long. The CDR3 is CASGQQGSHEQYF. The CDR3 DNA is TGTGCCAGCGGCCAACAGGGTTCCCACGAGCAGTACTTC.

For this clonotype: This could be a read error, since a much larger clone is one nucleotide away. This chain connects TRBV14 to TRBJ1-6, with unresolved D. Germline V gives CDR1 SGHDN, CDR2 FVKESK. There are 16 residues in the CDR3. This chain's CDR3 is CASSQDLWDNNSHLHF. CDR3 in DNA: TGTGCCAGCAGCCAAGACCTATGGGATAATAATTCACACCTCCACTTT.

This clonotype was observed many times. DNA of the CDR3: TGCGCCAGAAACGCGGTGGCGTTCACCTTC. Translation: CARNAVAFTF. This chain joins TRBV10-1 and TRBJ1-2; unclear D gene. Trimming stripped 9 bases from V and 13 bases from J, with 15 bases between. This CDR3 contains 10 residues. Germline CDR1 and CDR2: WNHNN and SYGVQD (reference sequence).

In its sample, this clonotype was seen many times. The V gene is TRBV6-1, the J gene TRBJ1-2; unclear D gene. The CDR3 runs to 15 residues. Looked up from germline, CDR1 is MNHNS and CDR2 is SASEGT. V lost 6 bases, J lost 5 bases, and 19 bases lay in between. CDR3 protein: CASSPSGPGIYGYTF. In DNA, the CDR3 is TGTGCCAGCAGCCCATCCGGGCCTGGGATTTATGGCTACACCTTC.

The V call is TRBV28, the J call TRBJ2-6; D may match TRBD1 or TRBD2 (5 bases each). The CDR3 sequence is 16 residues long. The ends were cut back, 4 bases at V and 0 bases at J, with 10 bases in the middle. CDR1 and CDR2 (germline): MDHEN, SYDVKM. The CDR3 sequence is CASSWGWSSGANVLTF. The DNA of the CDR3 is TGTGCCAGCAGTTGGGGGTGGAGCTCTGGGGCCAACGTCCTGACTTTC. Filled out from reference TRBV28 and TRBJ2-6, the complete variable domain reads DVKVTQSSRYLVKRTGEKVFLECVQDMDHENMFWYRQDPGLGLRLIYFSYDVKMKEKGDIPEGYSVSREKKERFSLILESASTNQTSMYLCASSWGWSSGANVLTFGAGSRLTVL.

This clonotype came up a few times. The genes are TRBV6-1 and TRBJ2-3, with TRBD2 matching over 7 bases. CDR1 is MNHNS and CDR2 is SASEGT in the germline V gene. The CDR3 is 12 amino acids. The junction had 5 bases not matched to a gene; V was cut back by 8 bases and J by 6 bases. In DNA, the CDR3 is TGTGCCAGCTTCGGGAGGAGGGATACGCAGTATTTT. As protein: CASFGRRDTQYF.

Comments on this clonotype: A clone one base away is much larger, so this may be a read error. V and J are TRBV16 and TRBJ1-1, with D hard to call. The germline CDR1 and CDR2 sequences are KGHSY and FQNENV. CDR3 length: 14 residues. In DNA form, the CDR3 reads TGTGTCAGCAGCAAACCTGGCGGATACACTGAAGCTTTCTTT. Its translation is CVSSKPGGYTEAFF.

This clonotype was seen more than once but under ten times. This sequence joins TRBV11-1 and TRBJ2-2; tentatively, D is TRBD1 (6 bases). Germline loops: CDR1 SGHAT, CDR2 FQDESV (reference sequence). CDR3 length equals 12 residues. V shed 8 bases and J shed 4 bases, with 8 bases lying between them. In DNA, the CDR3 is TGTGCCAGCCTGACAGGCACCGGGGAGCTGTTTTTT. Translation gives CASLTGTGELFF.

This clonotype was recorded many times. The rearrangement joins TRBV13 to TRBJ2-2, with no clear D. The CDR3 extends over 15 amino acids. Germline CDR1 is PRHDT and CDR2 is FYEKMQ (reference sequence). The V gene lost 2 bases and the J gene lost 4 bases, with 11 bases spanning the gap. The DNA for the CDR3 is TGTGCCAGCAGCTTACTCATTGGCCTCACCGGGGAGCTGTTTTTT. This codes for CASSLLIGLTGELFF. Using reference TRBV13 and TRBJ2-2 for the parts outside the CDR3, the full variable domain is AAGVIQSPRHLIKEKRETATLKCYPIPRHDTVYWYQQGPGQDPQFLISFYEKMQSDKGSIPDRFSAQQFSDYHSELNMSSLELGDSALYFCASSLLIGLTGELFFGEGSRLTVL.

The chain employs TRBV6-5 and TRBJ1-1, with no clear D. CDR1 MNHEY and CDR2 SVGAGI come from the germline V gene. V lost 2 bases and J lost 4, with 11 bases in between. This CDR3 is 14 amino acids long. The CDR3 DNA reads TGTGCCAGCAGTTACGACTGGGGATTCACTGAAGCTTTCTTT. The encoded protein is CASSYDWGFTEAFF.

At least ten counts were recorded for this clonotype. The V gene is TRBV2, the J gene TRBJ2-5; a weak D match, TRBD2 (6 bases). The CDR3 sequence is 14 residues long. The V end lost 7 bases, the J end lost 2 bases, and 14 bases lay between the germline ends. Per germline, CDR1 SNHLY and CDR2 FYNNEI. The CDR3 DNA is TGTGCCAGCACGCCGGGACTGACGCAAGAGACCCAGTACTTC. Residues: CASTPGLTQETQYF.

This clonotype was recorded many times. V is TRBV10-3 and J is TRBJ1-2; TRBD1 matches at 7 bases. The V gene's germline CDR1 is ENHRY and CDR2 SYGVKD. The CDR3 runs 14 residues. J lost 0 bases, V lost 8 bases, and 6 bases had no gene match. The CDR3 DNA reads TGTGCCATCGGCCAGGACAGGCCTAACTATGGCTACACCTTC. It translates to CAIGQDRPNYGYTF.

The gene calls are TRBV27 and TRBJ1-2, with D maybe TRBD1 (5 bases). The V end was cut by 5 bases, the J end by 3 bases, with 16 bases between. Germline values: CDR1 MNHEY, CDR2 SMNVEV (reference sequence). The CDR3 totals 15 residues. Written as DNA, the CDR3 is TGTGCCAGCAGTCTCTCCGCGACAGAGCACTATGGCTACACCTTC. It specifies CASSLSATEHYGYTF.

At least ten counts were recorded for this clonotype. The chain employs TRBV29-1 and TRBJ2-7; TRBD1 agrees at 9 bases. Per the germline V gene, CDR1 is SQVTM and CDR2 is ANQGSEA. V gave up 0 bases and J gave up 7 bases; unmatched junction bases: 13. CDR3 length equals 16 residues. The CDR3 nucleotides are TGCAGCGTTGAAGATCTCCGGGACAGGGAGGAGGGAGAGCAGTACTTC. Translation: CSVEDLRDREEGEQYF.